What follows are 6 T cell receptor beta chains derived from one specimen sequenced in a study of early stage breast cancer tumors. Profiled with immunoSEQ multiplex PCR; TCRdb holds only in-frame clones, not every one. The profile shows about 41,000 clones, around 69% of them singletons. The sequenced sample consisted of blood. These receptors all come from a person aged 45-60 years with breast cancer.

The chain recombines TRBV7-3 with TRBJ1-5; 8 bases line up with TRBD1. This CDR3 spans 18 amino acids. V shed 5 bases, J shed 1 base, and the junction held 13 bases outside the gene matches. In germline, CDR1 is SGHTA, CDR2 FQGTGA. CDR3 sequence reads: CASSSISGQEISNQPQHF. Written as DNA, the CDR3 is TGTGCCAGCAGCAGCATCTCGGGACAGGAAATAAGCAATCAGCCCCAGCATTTT.

This clone was observed a single time. The CDR3 DNA sequence: TGTGCCAGCAGCGCTAGGACATACTCCTACAATGAGCAGTTCTTC. This encodes CASSARTYSYNEQFF. V and J are TRBV9 and TRBJ2-1, with a weak D call TRBD1 (5 bases). Trimming cost V 3 bases and J 0 bases, with 10 bases left between them. The germline CDR1 and CDR2 sequences are SGDLS and YYNGEE. CDR3 length equals 15 residues.

The V and J genes are TRBV7-9 and TRBJ2-3, with 7 bases fitting TRBD2. Germline V gene sequence: CDR1 SEHNR, CDR2 FQNEAQ (reference sequence). The junction had 4 bases not matched to a gene; V was cut back by 5 bases and J by 2 bases. This CDR3 is 14 amino acids long. This CDR3 reads CASSPSGTTDTQYF. The DNA for the CDR3 is TGTGCCAGCAGCCCTAGCGGAACCACAGATACGCAGTATTTT. The full variable domain, completed using reference TRBV7-9 and TRBJ2-3, is DTGVSQNPRHKITKRGQNVTFRCDPISEHNRLYWYRQTLGQGPEFLTYFQNEAQLEKSRLLSDRFSAERPKGSFSTLEIQRTEQGDSAMYLCASSPSGTTDTQYFGPGTRLTVL.

This clone occurred a few times. The chain links TRBV18 to TRBJ1-6, with 8 bases lining up with TRBD1. The length of the CDR3 is 14 residues. Looked up from germline, CDR1 is KGHSH and CDR2 is LQKENI. The junction had 1 base not matched to a gene; V was cut back by 4 bases and J by 5 bases. CDR3 DNA: TGTGCCAGCTCACAGGGACAGGATAATTCACCCCTCCACTTT. The encoded protein is CASSQGQDNSPLHF. Variable domain in full (rest from reference TRBV18 and TRBJ1-6): NAGVMQNPRHLVRRRGQEARLRCSPMKGHSHVYWYRQLPEEGLKFMVYLQKENIIDESGMPKERFSAEFPKEGPSILRIQQVVRGDSAAYFCASSQGQDNSPLHFGNGTRLTVT.

DNA for the CDR3: TGCGCCAGCAGTCCCTCAACCGGACAGTCGTCCTCTGGGGCCAACGTCCTGACTTTC. It translates to CASSPSTGQSSSGANVLTF. The genes are TRBV5-1 and TRBJ2-6, with D perhaps TRBD1 (6 bases). Germline V CDR1 and CDR2: SGHRS, YFSETQ. V was cut by 5 bases and J by 0 bases, with 21 bases left in between. CDR3 length: 19 residues.

This clone was found once. V is TRBV25-1 and J is TRBJ2-3, with 8 bases matching TRBD2. Germline V gene lookup returns CDR1 MGHDK and CDR2 SYGVNS. The CDR3 has 16 amino acids. With 3 bases clipped from V and 0 bases from J, the junction kept 5 bases outside the gene matches. The CDR3 sequence is CASSETSASSTDTQYF. CDR3 nucleotides: TGTGCCAGCAGTGAGACTAGCGCATCTAGCACAGATACGCAGTATTTT.